The next 8 T cell receptor beta chains were all read from a single sample in a study of blood T cell repertoires in COVID-19. The table came from immunoSEQ multiplex PCR; TCRdb's copy has only in-frame clones and leaves some out. The repertoire holds 200,000 to 250,000 clones, with roughly 81% as singletons. Sample: peripheral blood. These receptors originate from a man between 40 and 49 years old with acute or convalescent COVID-19.

The V gene is TRBV6-1, the J gene TRBJ1-5, with unresolved D. The CDR3 extends over 18 amino acids. Germline CDR1 MNHNS, CDR2 SASEGT. Trimming took 0 bases from V and 0 from J, leaving 15 bases between them. CDR3 DNA sequence: TGTGCCAGCAGTGAAGCGGGTGGAGGGTTCTATAGCAATCAGCCCCAGCATTTT. Protein: CASSEAGGGFYSNQPQHF.

This rearrangement joins TRBV5-5 to TRBJ1-2; D possibly corresponds to TRBD1 (5 bases). Deletions cut 0 bases from V and 4 bases from J, with 10 bases between. CDR3 length: 14 amino acids. Germline V gene lookup returns CDR1 SGHKS and CDR2 YYEKEE (reference sequence). This chain's CDR3 is CASSLVQGGYGYTF. The CDR3, as DNA: TGTGCCAGCAGCTTGGTCCAGGGAGGCTATGGCTACACCTTC.

V and J are TRBV25-1 and TRBJ1-6, with 8 nucleotides matching TRBD1. Germline loops: CDR1 MGHDK, CDR2 SYGVNS. The CDR3 extends over 15 amino acids. Trimming cost V 8 bases and J 3 bases; bases outside gene matches: 6. The CDR3 DNA is TGTGCCAGCCGGCCGGGGACAGGCTATAATTCACCCCTCCACTTT. Translating it yields CASRPGTGYNSPLHF.

Remarks on this clone: A junction end diverges from the germline sequence, so it may reflect a read error. The rearrangement uses TRBV4-3 and TRBJ1-6; D ambiguous. Germline CDR1 is LGHNA and CDR2 is YSLEER. The CDR3 contains 13 residues. The CDR3 coding sequence is TGCGCCAGCAGCCAAGAGGAGGATTCGCCCCTCCACTTT. Its protein product is CASSQEEDSPLHF.

The CDR3 DNA follows: TGTGCCAGCAGCTTAGACGGTCTGAATTCACCCCTCCACTTT. This encodes CASSLDGLNSPLHF. The rearrangement links TRBV7-2 to TRBJ1-6; D ambiguous. The V end was cut by 1 base, the J end by 7 bases, with 8 bases between. The CDR3 has 14 residues. The germline V gene encodes CDR1 SGHTA and CDR2 FQGNSA.

CDR3 amino acids: CASSARGANSPLHF. In DNA, the CDR3 is TGTGCCAGCTCGGCCAGGGGGGCTAATTCACCCCTCCACTTT. The rearrangement links TRBV6-5 to TRBJ1-6; 7 bases align to TRBD1. V lost 8 bases, J lost 6 bases, and 7 bases stayed unmatched. The CDR3 length is 14 residues. The germline gives CDR1 MNHEY, CDR2 SVGAGI.

This clone came up once. The genes are TRBV19 and TRBJ2-5; 9 positions agree with TRBD1. This CDR3 has 14 amino acids. With 5 bases clipped from V and 4 bases from J, the junction kept 5 bases outside the gene matches. Per the germline V gene, CDR1 is LNHDA and CDR2 is SQIVND (reference sequence). This CDR3 reads CASSLGTGRETQYF. CDR3 coding DNA: TGTGCCAGTAGTCTAGGGACAGGGAGAGAGACCCAGTACTTC.

V is TRBV7-3 and J is TRBJ1-5, with 9 bases matching TRBD1. This CDR3 contains 21 residues. Unmatched junction bases numbered 17, after V lost 2 bases and J lost 0 bases. The germline V gene has CDR1 SGHTA and CDR2 FQGTGA. CDR3 bases: TGTGCCAGCAGCTTATGTGCTATGGGGTGGGACAGGGCTGATAGCAATCAGCCCCAGCATTTT. Its protein product is CASSLCAMGWDRADSNQPQHF. Full variable domain (missing parts from reference TRBV7-3 and TRBJ1-5): GAGVSQTPSNKVTEKGKYVELRCDPISGHTALYWYRQSLGQGPEFLIYFQGTGAADDSGLPNDRFFAVRPEGSVSTLKIQRTERGDSAVYLCASSLCAMGWDRADSNQPQHFGDGTRLSIL.